These 29 T cell receptor beta chains were sequenced from one sample in a study of a mutant IDH1 vaccine in newly diagnosed glioma. Antigens for these TCRs are unknown. This sample's time point: week 47, end of study. Vaccinated patients received 300 ug of mutant IDH1 20-mer peptide per dose, with topical imiquimod. The table came from immunoSEQ multiplex PCR; TCRdb's copy has only in-frame clones and leaves some out. This table holds some 56,000 clones, less than 80% found once. The specimen comprised PBMCs, sampled from a glioma patient whose treatment included an IDH1 peptide vaccine. Receptors originate from a man over 45 with glioma.

This clone was recorded many times. The chain carries TRBV10-3 and TRBJ1-2; D may be TRBD1 (6 bases). Germline CDR1 ENHRY, CDR2 SYGVKD. The V gene lost 2 bases and the J gene lost 8 bases, with 15 bases spanning the gap. This CDR3 region has 14 residues. DNA for the CDR3: TGTGCCATCAGTGAGACCGGGGGCAGGAGCGGCTACACCTTC. Translated, it gives CAISETGGRSGYTF.

The V call is TRBV6-6, the J call TRBJ1-2, with D possibly matching TRBD1 (5 bases). The CDR3 is made up of 14 amino acids. CDR1 is MNHNY and CDR2 is SVGAGI in the germline V gene (reference sequence). Trimming took 2 bases from V and 4 from J, leaving 11 bases between them. The CDR3 sequence: CASSYQGRVYGYTF. CDR3 in DNA: TGTGCCAGCAGTTACCAAGGCAGGGTCTATGGCTACACCTTC.

This rearrangement joins TRBV10-3 to TRBJ2-5, with D perhaps matching TRBD2 (6 bases). The CDR3 covers 13 residues. V dropped 9 bases and J dropped 2 bases, with 13 bases sitting between them. CDR1 and CDR2 from the germline V gene are ENHRY and SYGVKD. Written as DNA, the CDR3 is TGTGCCATTCGGGACTCCCAGCAAGAGACCCAGTACTTC. It codes for CAIRDSQQETQYF.

The rearrangement links TRBV7-3 to TRBJ2-6; D is unresolved. The germline CDR1 and CDR2 sequences are SGHTA and FQGTGA. The CDR3 is made up of 14 amino acids. Trimming took off 5 bases at V and 0 bases at J, with 5 bases between the two ends. CDR3 coding DNA: TGTGCCAGCAGCCAATACTCTGGGGCCAACGTCCTGACTTTC. Translated: CASSQYSGANVLTF. The full variable domain, its missing parts supplied by reference TRBV7-3 and TRBJ2-6, is GAGVSQTPSNKVTEKGKYVELRCDPISGHTALYWYRQSLGQGPEFLIYFQGTGAADDSGLPNDRFFAVRPEGSVSTLKIQRTERGDSAVYLCASSQYSGANVLTFGAGSRLTVL.

The chain recombines TRBV5-4 with TRBJ1-2, with unresolved D. This CDR3 has 13 residues. V was shortened by 4 bases and J by 0 bases, with 7 bases between the two germline ends. Germline assignment: CDR1 SGHNT and CDR2 YYREEE (reference sequence). CDR3 loop: CASSIRSNYGYTF. The DNA for the CDR3 is TGTGCCAGCAGCATTCGATCTAACTATGGCTACACCTTC.

The gene calls are TRBV7-9 and TRBJ2-1; D could derive from TRBD1 or TRBD2 (6 bases each). Germline CDR1 and CDR2: SEHNR and FQNEAQ (reference sequence). The CDR3 runs to 16 residues. V lost 3 bases and J lost 7, with 19 bases in between. The DNA for the CDR3 is TGTGCCAGCAGCTTCCGAGGGGGGCAAGTATGGAATGAGCAGTTCTTC. Its protein product is CASSFRGGQVWNEQFF.

The chain links TRBV5-1 to TRBJ2-3; the D gene is possibly TRBD2 (6 bases). The CDR3 is made up of 14 amino acids. Germline V CDR1 and CDR2: SGHRS, YFSETQ. V was trimmed by 0 bases and J by 5 bases, leaving 10 bases between them. This CDR3 is CASSLEGRGDTQYF. Here the CDR3 DNA reads TGCGCCAGCAGCTTGGAGGGGCGGGGAGATACGCAGTATTTT.

The gene calls are TRBV4-3 and TRBJ2-3; D tentatively reads TRBD1 or TRBD2 (5 bases each). CDR1 and CDR2 (germline): LGHNA, YSLEER. Trimming removed 4 bases at V and 4 bases at J, with 18 bases between. CDR3 length: 16 amino acids. CDR3 in DNA: TGCGCCAGCAGCCTTGTGGGGACCCTGGGGGCAGATACGCAGTATTTT. Protein product: CASSLVGTLGADTQYF.

V and J are TRBV7-2 and TRBJ1-5; TRBD1 is a possible D gene (5 bases). The germline gives CDR1 SGHTA, CDR2 FQGNSA. V was clipped by 5 bases and J by 4 bases, with 9 bases between them. This CDR3 comprises 13 residues. Written as DNA, the CDR3 is TGTGCCAGCAGCAGGACATTTAATCAGCCCCAGCATTTT. Translation gives CASSRTFNQPQHF. The entire variable domain, with the rest obtained from reference TRBV7-2 and TRBJ1-5, is as follows: GAGVSQSPSNKVTEKGKDVELRCDPISGHTALYWYRQSLGQGLEFLIYFQGNSAPDKSGLPSDRFSAERTGGSVSTLTIQRTQQEDSAVYLCASSRTFNQPQHFGDGTRLSIL.

This clone came up once. This chain connects TRBV7-9 to TRBJ2-3, with D unclear. Trimming pared 8 bases from V and 2 bases from J, leaving 14 bases between. The length of the CDR3 is 14 residues. Germline lookup yields CDR1 SEHNR and CDR2 FQNEAQ (reference sequence). CDR3 nucleotide sequence: TGTGCCAGCTCCCGGGTCGGATTCACAGATACGCAGTATTTT. It translates to CASSRVGFTDTQYF. The variable domain in full, completed from reference TRBV7-9 and TRBJ2-3, reads DTGVSQNPRHKITKRGQNVTFRCDPISEHNRLYWYRQTLGQGPEFLTYFQNEAQLEKSRLLSDRFSAERPKGSFSTLEIQRTEQGDSAMYLCASSRVGFTDTQYFGPGTRLTVL.

The chain recombines TRBV6-5 with TRBJ2-2; 8 bases align to TRBD2. CDR3 length: 14 residues. CDR1 MNHEY and CDR2 SVGAGI come from the germline V gene. Losses at the gene ends were 3 bases for V and 6 bases for J; bases not matched to a gene: 3. CDR3 coding DNA: TGTGCCAGCAGTTATGGCGGGGGGCCCGGGGAGCTGTTTTTT. Its protein product is CASSYGGGPGELFF.

This clone was detected a few times. CDR3 in DNA: TGTGCCAGCGCCCGGGACGCTCAACCGGGCTATGGCTACACCTTC. It encodes CASARDAQPGYGYTF. The chain uses TRBV6-1 and TRBJ1-2; tentatively, D is TRBD1 (5 bases). This CDR3 comprises 15 residues. V lost 8 bases to trimming and J lost 4 bases, with 20 bases between them. CDR1 MNHNS and CDR2 SASEGT come from the germline V gene.

The chain carries TRBV6-5 and TRBJ1-1; tentatively, D is TRBD1 (5 bases). Per the germline V gene, CDR1 is MNHEY and CDR2 is SVGAGI. Trimming took off 6 bases at V and 1 base at J, with 6 bases between the two ends. The CDR3 extends over 12 amino acids. CDR3 region: CASRDRNTEAFF. The CDR3 DNA reads as TGTGCCAGCAGAGACAGGAACACTGAAGCTTTCTTT.

The chain recombines TRBV30 with TRBJ1-5; TRBD1 agrees at 8 bases. Germline V CDR1 and CDR2: GTSNPN, SVGIG (reference sequence). V shed 0 bases, J shed 6 bases, and the junction held 1 base outside the gene matches. The CDR3 covers 13 residues. The CDR3 is CAWSVTGGQPQHF. CDR3 sequence (DNA): TGTGCCTGGAGTGTAACAGGGGGTCAGCCCCAGCATTTT.

This chain links TRBV2 with TRBJ1-5; D is undetermined. The V and J ends lost 2 bases and 1 base respectively, with 9 bases between them. This CDR3 is built from 15 residues. Looked up from germline, CDR1 is SNHLY and CDR2 is FYNNEI. CDR3 sequence reads: CASSETDRSNQPQHF. For the CDR3, the DNA is TGTGCCAGCAGTGAAACGGATCGGAGCAATCAGCCCCAGCATTTT.

This chain connects TRBV6-5 to TRBJ2-5, with 8 bases fitting TRBD2. Germline CDR1 is MNHEY and CDR2 is SVGAGI. Losses at the gene ends were 2 bases for V and 5 bases for J; bases not matched to a gene: 4. The CDR3 loop spans 14 amino acids. The CDR3 is CASSYERGRETQYF. CDR3 DNA sequence: TGTGCCAGCAGTTACGAGCGGGGGAGGGAGACCCAGTACTTC.

The chain employs TRBV13 and TRBJ2-1; 8 nucleotides match TRBD2. J gave up 1 base and V 4 bases, and 12 bases lay outside the gene matches. CDR3 length: 18 residues. The germline gives CDR1 PRHDT, CDR2 FYEKMQ (reference sequence). This chain's CDR3 is CASSSIVGAGVSYNEQFF. As DNA, the CDR3 is TGTGCCAGCAGCTCCATCGTGGGAGCGGGGGTTTCCTACAATGAGCAGTTCTTC.

J is TRBJ1-1 and V is TRBV21-1. TRBV21-1 is described as a pseudogene. The CDR3 sequence is 14 residues long. In DNA, the CDR3 is TGTGCCAGCAGCAAAGTAAAGCCTGACACTGAAGCTTTCTTT. Translation: CASSKVKPDTEAFF.

The genes are TRBV15 and TRBJ2-3, with D unclear. The CDR3 extends over 15 amino acids. V gave up 0 bases and J gave up 2 bases, with 9 bases separating them. Germline V gene sequence: CDR1 LNHNV, CDR2 YYDKDF (reference sequence). CDR3 residues: CATSRDKSFTDTQYF. CDR3 DNA: TGTGCCACCAGCAGAGATAAGAGTTTCACAGATACGCAGTATTTT.

This chain connects TRBV6-1 to TRBJ2-3, with TRBD2 matching 8 bases. CDR1 MNHNS and CDR2 SASEGT come from the germline V gene. The CDR3 spans 15 residues. Germline trimming cut 0 bases from V and 4 bases from J; bases unmatched to any gene: 3. The CDR3 coding sequence is TGTGCCAGCAGTGAAGCAGGCGGGAGGTCAGATACGCAGTATTTT. This codes for CASSEAGGRSDTQYF.

This chain uses TRBV15 with TRBJ2-7; 8 bases map to TRBD2. Germline V CDR1 and CDR2: LNHNV, YYDKDF (reference sequence). This CDR3 comprises 14 residues. V shed 0 bases, J shed 6 bases, and the junction held 4 bases outside the gene matches. CDR3 in amino acids: CATSREAGVGEQYF. The DNA of the CDR3 is TGTGCCACCAGCAGAGAAGCGGGAGTAGGCGAGCAGTACTTC. The full variable domain, rest sourced from reference TRBV15 and TRBJ2-7, is DAMVIQNPRYQVTQFGKPVTLSCSQTLNHNVMYWYQQKSSQAPKLLFHYYDKDFNNEADTPDNFQSRRPNTSFCFLDIRSPGLGDTAMYLCATSREAGVGEQYFGPGTRLTVT.

J is TRBJ2-5 and V is TRBV4-2, with 10 bases aligning to TRBD2. In germline, CDR1 is LGHNA, CDR2 YNFKEQ. J was trimmed by 3 bases and V by 0 bases; bases with no gene match: 7. This CDR3 is built from 17 residues. The CDR3, as DNA: TGTGCCAGCAGCCAAGATCCGGCTAGCGGGGGCAAAGAGACCCAGTACTTC. This gives the protein CASSQDPASGGKETQYF.

The chain joins TRBV9 to TRBJ2-7, with a possible D match to TRBD2 (7 bases). The germline CDR1 and CDR2 sequences are SGDLS and YYNGEE. V lost 3 bases and J lost 3, with 19 bases in between. The CDR3 consists of 16 residues. The DNA for the CDR3 is TGTGCCAGCAGCGCCCGACGGGGGGCAGCAGTCTACGAGCAGTACTTC. It specifies CASSARRGAAVYEQYF.

This rearrangement joins TRBV27 to TRBJ1-4, with D unclear. Germline CDR1 reads MNHEY; CDR2 reads SMNVEV (reference sequence). This CDR3 spans 17 amino acids. Between the trimmed V and J ends, which lost 1 base and 0 bases, there was a span of 12 bases. This CDR3 is CASSLFAVGATNEKLFF. The DNA of the CDR3 is TGTGCCAGCAGTTTATTCGCGGTAGGAGCAACTAATGAAAAACTGTTTTTT.

This chain connects TRBV12-5 to TRBJ1-1; no firm D call. The CDR3 consists of 17 residues. V was pared by 1 base and J by 5 bases, with 20 bases between. The germline V gene has CDR1 LGHNT and CDR2 FRNRAP. The CDR3 region is CASGLEIGLSRRTEAFF. The DNA for the CDR3 is TGTGCTAGTGGTTTGGAAATTGGACTGTCGAGAAGGACTGAAGCTTTCTTT.

The chain joins TRBV5-4 to TRBJ1-6, with 9 nucleotides matching TRBD1. V shed 4 bases, J shed 10 bases, and the junction held 12 bases outside the gene matches. Germline V CDR1 and CDR2: SGHNT, YYREEE (reference sequence). There are 16 residues in the CDR3. The CDR3 protein is CASSPQGANPRSPLHF. The CDR3 nucleotides are TGTGCCAGCAGCCCACAGGGGGCGAACCCTCGGTCACCCCTCCACTTT.

This chain uses TRBV30 with TRBJ1-2; D is uncertain. Germline V gene data show CDR1 as GTSNPN and CDR2 as SVGIG (reference sequence). Trimming shortened V by 5 bases and J by 4 bases, and 14 bases separated the two germline ends. The length of the CDR3 is 13 residues. The CDR3 sequence: CAWRRQRAYGYTF. The CDR3 region has the DNA TGTGCCTGGCGCCGTCAACGGGCCTATGGCTACACCTTC. The full variable domain, its missing parts supplied by reference TRBV30 and TRBJ1-2, is SQTIHQWPATLVQPVGSPLSLECTVEGTSNPNLYWYRQAAGRGLQLLFYSVGIGQISSEVPQNLSASRPQDRQFILSSKKLLLSDSGFYLCAWRRQRAYGYTFGSGTRLTVV.

The chain combines TRBV28 with TRBJ1-2; D gene ambiguous. CDR1 and CDR2 (germline): MDHEN, SYDVKM. The CDR3 spans 13 residues. The V gene lost 5 bases and the J gene lost 8 bases, with 15 bases spanning the gap. The CDR3 DNA is TGTGCCAGCAGTCCCCCCGAATTCCGAGGCTACACCTTC. Translated: CASSPPEFRGYTF.

The chain combines TRBV5-4 with TRBJ1-4; 7 nucleotides match TRBD1. The V gene's germline CDR1 is SGHNT and CDR2 YYREEE (reference sequence). This CDR3 comprises 15 residues. The J segment lost 3 bases and the V segment lost 0 bases, leaving 2 bases of the junction unmatched. Here the CDR3 reads CASSLEGQPNEKLFF. The CDR3 nucleotides read TGTGCCAGCAGCTTGGAGGGACAGCCTAATGAAAAACTGTTTTTT.